The 17 T cell receptor beta chains listed next were all sequenced from one sample in a study of chemoradiotherapy in HPV16-positive cancers. Generated by immunoSEQ multiplex PCR, the TCRdb table keeps only in-frame clones and is missing some. The sample contains 12,000 to 15,000 clones, roughly 88% of which appear only once. The specimen was blood, collected from a patient who underwent chemoradiotherapy. These receptors were obtained from a human donor with HPV-associated anogenital cancer.

This chain links TRBV4-1 with TRBJ2-3; 10 bases are shared with TRBD1. Germline loops: CDR1 MGHRA, CDR2 YSYEKL. The CDR3 is 18 residues long. V lost 2 bases to trimming and J lost 6 bases; unmatched junction nucleotides: 14. CDR3: CASSQPKTGTGVSDTQYF. CDR3 DNA sequence: TGCGCCAGCAGCCAACCTAAGACCGGGACAGGGGTATCGGATACGCAGTATTTT.

The V and J genes are TRBV28 and TRBJ2-7; the D gene is possibly TRBD1 (6 bases). Looked up from germline, CDR1 is MDHEN and CDR2 is SYDVKM. CDR3 length: 12 residues. Trimming removed 10 bases from V and 3 bases from J, with 13 bases in between. Written as DNA, the CDR3 is TGTGCCACCGTGCTACAGGGCTACGAGCAGTACTTC. Protein: CATVLQGYEQYF. The full variable domain, completed using reference TRBV28 and TRBJ2-7, is DVKVTQSSRYLVKRTGEKVFLECVQDMDHENMFWYRQDPGLGLRLIYFSYDVKMKEKGDIPEGYSVSREKKERFSLILESASTNQTSMYLCATVLQGYEQYFGPGTRLTVT.

The chain employs TRBV11-3 and TRBJ2-3; no clear D. The germline V and J ends were trimmed by 2 bases and 2 bases, with 5 bases remaining between them. The CDR3 totals 13 residues. Germline V gene lookup returns CDR1 SGHNT and CDR2 YENEEA. The CDR3 DNA is TGTGCCAGCAGCTTACAGATCACAGATACGCAGTATTTT. This codes for CASSLQITDTQYF.

The J gene is TRBJ2-7, the V gene TRBV5-4; TRBD2 agrees at 11 bases. CDR1 is SGHNT, CDR2 YYREEE, per germline (reference sequence). With 1 base clipped from V and 3 bases from J, the junction kept 3 bases outside the gene matches. This CDR3 has 15 residues. CDR3 sequence (DNA): TGTGCCAGCAGCTTGCCGCTAGCGGGGGGCTACGAGCAGTACTTC. It translates to CASSLPLAGGYEQYF. Full variable domain (rest looked up from reference TRBV5-4 and TRBJ2-7): ETGVTQSPTHLIKTRGQQVTLRCSSQSGHNTVSWYQQALGQGPQFIFQYYREEENGRGNFPPRFSGLQFPNYSSELNVNALELDDSALYLCASSLPLAGGYEQYFGPGTRLTVT.

The chain has TRBV13 and TRBJ1-5; tentative D call: TRBD1 (5 bases). Trimming shortened V by 0 bases and J by 9 bases, and 9 bases separated the two germline ends. The CDR3 is made up of 13 amino acids. Germline assignment: CDR1 PRHDT and CDR2 FYEKMQ (reference sequence). The CDR3 sequence: CASSLGRAGPQHF. DNA for the CDR3: TGTGCCAGCAGCTTAGGCAGGGCGGGGCCCCAGCATTTT.

The chain links TRBV25-1 to TRBJ1-2; a possible D gene is TRBD1 (6 bases). Germline CDR1 MGHDK, CDR2 SYGVNS. This CDR3 contains 15 residues. V lost 1 base and J lost 5, with 14 bases in between. This CDR3 is CASSELIQGKYGYTF. CDR3 DNA sequence: TGTGCCAGCAGTGAATTAATACAGGGTAAGTATGGCTACACCTTC.

V usage is TRBV7-9 and J usage is TRBJ1-2; 7 positions agree with TRBD1. J lost 8 bases, V lost 1 base, and 4 bases had no gene match. The CDR3 spans 13 residues. Germline CDR1 is SEHNR and CDR2 is FQNEAQ (reference sequence). CDR3 DNA sequence: TGTGCCAGCAGCTTAGACCCGGGACAGGGCTACACCTTC. It translates to CASSLDPGQGYTF.

The chain recombines TRBV5-6 with TRBJ2-5; D is unclear. Trimming cost V 0 bases and J 5 bases, with 8 bases left between them. The length of the CDR3 is 13 residues. Germline V CDR1 and CDR2: SGHDT, YYEEEE. The CDR3 sequence: CASSLVGSETQYF. CDR3 sequence (DNA): TGTGCCAGCAGCTTGGTAGGGTCGGAGACCCAGTACTTC.

CDR3 sequence: CASSQLNMDEQFF. The CDR3, as DNA: TGCGCCAGCAGCCAGCTCAATATGGATGAGCAGTTCTTC. The V call is TRBV4-1, the J call TRBJ2-1; unclear D gene. Trimming left V 3 bases short and J 8 bases short, with 11 bases between. The germline CDR1 and CDR2 sequences are MGHRA and YSYEKL. CDR3 length: 13 amino acids.

The chain recombines TRBV19 with TRBJ2-7, with unresolved D. The V gene's germline CDR1 is LNHDA and CDR2 SQIVND (reference sequence). The V and J ends lost 3 bases and 2 bases respectively, with 14 bases between them. CDR3 size: 15 residues. For the CDR3, the DNA is TGTGCCAGTAGTATCTGGTCTAGTCCAACCTACGAGCAGTACTTC. It specifies CASSIWSSPTYEQYF. Drawing the rest from reference TRBV19 and TRBJ2-7, the complete variable domain is DGGITQSPKYLFRKEGQNVTLSCEQNLNHDAMYWYRQDPGQGLRLIYYSQIVNDFQKGDIAEGYSVSREKKESFPLTVTSAQKNPTAFYLCASSIWSSPTYEQYFGPGTRLTVT.

This clone was counted once. The chain employs TRBV7-2 and TRBJ2-3, with 11 bases matching TRBD2. With 5 bases clipped from V and 2 bases from J, the junction kept 6 bases outside the gene matches. Germline V lookup: CDR1 SGHTA, CDR2 FQGNSA. The length of the CDR3 is 16 residues. The CDR3, as DNA: TGTGCCAGCAGCATCCTAGCGGGGGGCTCCACAGATACGCAGTATTTT. This translates into CASSILAGGSTDTQYF.

The count of this clone is one. CDR3 DNA: TGTGCCAGCAGCGTAGTGGCGGGCGGGCCCCAAGAGACCCAGTACTTC. This sequence encodes CASSVVAGGPQETQYF. V usage is TRBV9 and J usage is TRBJ2-5, with TRBD2 as a possible D gene (5 bases). The CDR3 contains 16 residues. Trimming removed 0 bases from V and 1 base from J, with 13 bases in between. Germline loops: CDR1 SGDLS, CDR2 YYNGEE.

This chain links TRBV19 with TRBJ1-2, with TRBD1 as a possible D gene (6 bases). The CDR3 is 19 residues long. V shed 5 bases and J shed 2 bases, with 27 bases lying between them. Germline V CDR1 and CDR2: LNHDA, SQIVND (reference sequence). This CDR3 reads CASSPRGGQAPYRNYGYTF. CDR3 coding DNA: TGTGCCAGTAGTCCCCGGGGGGGGCAGGCCCCTTACCGGAACTATGGCTACACCTTC.

V and J are TRBV6-6 and TRBJ2-1, with D perhaps matching TRBD2 (6 bases). Per the germline V gene, CDR1 is MNHNY and CDR2 is SVGAGI (reference sequence). The V and J ends lost 6 bases and 0 bases respectively, with 12 bases between them. CDR3 length: 15 amino acids. CDR3 sequence reads: CASSPGGSSYNEQFF. In DNA, the CDR3 is TGTGCCAGCAGCCCCGGGGGTAGCTCCTACAATGAGCAGTTCTTC.

This sequence joins TRBV18 and TRBJ1-4; unclear D gene. The V and J ends lost 3 bases and 5 bases respectively, with 7 bases between them. CDR3 length: 13 residues. Germline CDR1 reads KGHSH; CDR2 reads LQKENI. As DNA, the CDR3 is TGTGCCAGCTCACCCTCACTAAATGAAAAACTGTTTTTT. Its translation: CASSPSLNEKLFF.

The chain links TRBV7-3 to TRBJ2-1; possible D gene TRBD2, 5 bases. The CDR3 length is 15 residues. Deletions cut 1 base from V and 2 bases from J, with 9 bases between. Germline V gene sequence: CDR1 SGHTA, CDR2 FQGTGA. CDR3 bases: TGTGCCAGCAGCTTAAGTGGGCGGGCCTACAATGAGCAGTTCTTC. As protein: CASSLSGRAYNEQFF.

This rearrangement joins TRBV19 to TRBJ1-6, with D possibly TRBD1 on 6 matching bases. The germline gives CDR1 LNHDA, CDR2 SQIVND (reference sequence). This CDR3 is built from 14 residues. Trimming shortened V by 1 base and J by 7 bases, and 8 bases separated the two germline ends. The CDR3 DNA reads TGTGCCAGTAGTATAGGAGGGGGGAATTCACCCCTCCACTTT. Translation gives CASSIGGGNSPLHF.